These 14 T cell receptor beta chains share one sample of origin, sequenced in a study of CXCR3-negative and CXCR3-positive naive CD8 T cells. Whole-study findings and limits: The TRB CDR3s that CXCR3-positive naive cells carried were more hydrophobic than those of CXCR3-negative naive cells.

The study made its TRB cDNA libraries by 5' RACE, adding UMI labels. From its re-call of the 5' RACE reads, TCRdb lists each CDR3 protein once, without DNA. This repertoire includes about 84,000 distinct CDR3 sequences. Antigens of these TCRs are unknown. Sequenced sample: naive CXCR3+ CD8+ T cells from blood. Subset defined: CD45RO-CCR7+CD27+CD95- naive CD8+ T cells expressing CXCR3 (TNR3+). These receptors came from a human donor in good health. Some clones in this sample may be carry-over from other donors' samples.

This chain joins TRBV29-1 and TRBJ2-7; lacking DNA, the TRBD1 call made by TCRdb goes unchecked. This CDR3 is 11 amino acids long. Germline lookup yields CDR1 SQVTM and CDR2 ANQGSEA. CDR3 region: CSVEGGSEQYF.

CDR3 sequence: CATSERGGDEQFF. This rearrangement joins TRBV24-1 to TRBJ2-1; no DNA is available, so the TRBD2 call from TCRdb remains unchecked. The CDR3 is 13 residues long. CDR1 and CDR2 from the germline V gene are KGHDR and SFDVKD.

The gene calls are TRBV3-1 and TRBJ2-1; TCRdb gives TRBD1 as the D gene, but with no DNA this cannot be confirmed. CDR1 LGHDT and CDR2 YNNKEL come from the germline V gene (reference sequence). The CDR3 is made up of 16 amino acids. The CDR3 loop reads CASSQERAVFYNEQFF.

V usage is TRBV7-8 and J usage is TRBJ2-2. The CDR3 is made up of 15 amino acids. The germline V gene encodes CDR1 SGHVS and CDR2 FQNEAQ. The CDR3 spells CASSLYLLHTGELFF. Full variable domain (rest looked up from reference TRBV7-8 and TRBJ2-2): GAGVSQSPRYKVAKRGQDVALRCDPISGHVSLFWYQQALGQGPEFLTYFQNEAQLDKSGLPSDRFFAERPEGSVSTLKIQRTQQEDSAVYLCASSLYLLHTGELFFGEGSRLTVL.

The chain recombines TRBV2 with TRBJ1-2; TCRdb selects TRBD1, and the lack of DNA leaves this call unchecked. CDR1 is SNHLY, CDR2 FYNNEI, per germline. The CDR3 is made up of 13 amino acids. Here the CDR3 reads CASSAGTVVGYTF.

This rearrangement joins TRBV15 to TRBJ1-3; TCRdb proposes TRBD1, but this gene call is untestable without DNA. Germline V lookup: CDR1 LNHNV, CDR2 YYDKDF (reference sequence). The CDR3 runs 15 residues. Here the CDR3 reads CATSRDTGSGNTIYF.

The CDR3 sequence: CSVENPGELFF. J is TRBJ2-2 and V is TRBV29-1. The CDR3 length is 11 residues. In germline, CDR1 is SQVTM, CDR2 ANQGSEA.

This chain links TRBV14 with TRBJ2-7; with no DNA, the TCRdb D assignment of TRBD1 cannot be verified. This CDR3 is 16 amino acids long. The germline gives CDR1 SGHDN, CDR2 FVKESK. CDR3: CASSPSWGDPFYEQYF.

The chain employs TRBV13 and TRBJ2-1; TCRdb reports TRBD2, a call that lacks DNA to check it against. Germline CDR1 reads PRHDT; CDR2 reads FYEKMQ (reference sequence). The CDR3 contains 15 residues. CDR3 sequence: CASSLDSGFNNEQFF.

The CDR3 protein is CSVGLEGETQYF. This rearrangement joins TRBV29-1 to TRBJ2-5; the D gene TCRdb calls, TRBD2, cannot be checked with no DNA. The germline CDR1 and CDR2 sequences are SQVTM and ANQGSEA. The CDR3 loop spans 12 amino acids.

V usage is TRBV28 and J usage is TRBJ2-7; no DNA is available, so the TRBD2 call from TCRdb remains unchecked. Germline V gene lookup returns CDR1 MDHEN and CDR2 SYDVKM. The length of the CDR3 is 12 residues. CDR3 amino acids: CASSSDFNEQYF.

V usage is TRBV4-1 and J usage is TRBJ2-1; lacking DNA, the TRBD2 call made by TCRdb goes unchecked. CDR1 and CDR2 (germline): MGHRA, YSYEKL. The CDR3 is 14 residues long. The CDR3 sequence: CASSQDQLAEEQFF.

V usage is TRBV7-2 and J usage is TRBJ1-1; without DNA, the TCRdb call of TRBD1 cannot be checked. The germline V gene has CDR1 SGHTA and CDR2 FQGNSA. The CDR3 covers 14 residues. The CDR3 loop reads CASSYPGQNTEAFF.

V is TRBV9 and J is TRBJ2-3; TCRdb's D gene call, TRBD2, goes unchecked for lack of DNA. This CDR3 is 18 amino acids long. The V gene's germline CDR1 is SGDLS and CDR2 YYNGEE. The CDR3 loop reads CASSVAVLAGGRTDTQYF.